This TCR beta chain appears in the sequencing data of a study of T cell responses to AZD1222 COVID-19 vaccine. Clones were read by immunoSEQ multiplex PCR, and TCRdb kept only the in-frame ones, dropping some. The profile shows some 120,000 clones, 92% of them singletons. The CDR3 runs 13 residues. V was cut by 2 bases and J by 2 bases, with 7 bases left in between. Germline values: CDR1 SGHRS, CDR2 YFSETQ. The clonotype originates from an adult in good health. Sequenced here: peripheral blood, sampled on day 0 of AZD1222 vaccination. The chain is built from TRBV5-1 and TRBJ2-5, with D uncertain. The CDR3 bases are TGCGCCAGCAGCTTTCAGGTTCAAGAGACCCAGTACTTC. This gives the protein CASSFQVQETQYF.